The 16 T cell receptor beta chains given below trace back to one sample, sequenced in a study of T cell responses to AZD1222 COVID-19 vaccine. Sequencing was performed with immunoSEQ multiplex PCR; in TCRdb, only in-frame clones are kept and a portion is missing. The sample records roughly 100,000 clones, roughly 90% being singletons. The sequencing here drew on peripheral blood, taken on day 0 of AZD1222 vaccination. These receptors were taken from an adult in good health.

The V and J genes are TRBV28 and TRBJ2-5, with a weak D call TRBD1 (6 bases). Germline CDR1 is MDHEN and CDR2 is SYDVKM. The germline V and J ends were trimmed by 6 bases and 1 base, with 9 bases remaining between them. The CDR3 length is 13 residues. DNA of the CDR3: TGTGCCAGCAGCCTGGACAGCCAAGAGACCCAGTACTTC. It codes for CASSLDSQETQYF.

CDR3 in DNA: TGCAGCGCGCAGAACACTGAAGCTTTCTTT. Amino acid sequence: CSAQNTEAFF. This chain uses TRBV29-1 with TRBJ1-1; D gene uncertain. Germline V gives CDR1 SQVTM, CDR2 ANQGSEA. V dropped 7 bases and J dropped 1 base, with 4 bases sitting between them. The CDR3 is made up of 10 amino acids.

V is TRBV7-2 and J is TRBJ1-6, with D unclear. CDR3 length: 16 residues. V lost 5 bases to trimming and J lost 0 bases, with 11 bases between them. CDR1 SGHTA and CDR2 FQGNSA come from the germline V gene. Here the CDR3 DNA reads TGTGCCAGCAGCCTTTACATGAGCTCCTATAATTCACCCCTCCACTTT. It is translated as CASSLYMSSYNSPLHF.

The V gene is TRBV18, the J gene TRBJ2-7, with D possibly TRBD2 on 5 matching bases. Between the trimmed V and J ends, which lost 3 bases and 5 bases, there was a span of 20 bases. The CDR3 is 16 residues long. The germline gives CDR1 KGHSH, CDR2 LQKENI. The CDR3 protein is CASSPLGGPLVDEQYF. The CDR3 nucleotides read TGTGCCAGCTCACCCCTAGGCGGGCCACTAGTCGACGAGCAGTACTTC.

The V call is TRBV14, the J call TRBJ2-5; 7 bases are shared with TRBD2. Germline CDR1 and CDR2: SGHDN and FVKESK. The CDR3 covers 15 residues. The J segment lost 5 bases and the V segment lost 3 bases, leaving 9 bases of the junction unmatched. The CDR3 region is CASSHRTRRGETQYF. The DNA for the CDR3 is TGTGCCAGCAGCCACCGGACTAGAAGAGGGGAGACCCAGTACTTC.

The chain is built from TRBV19 and TRBJ1-5, with TRBD1 matching 7 bases. This CDR3 has 13 amino acids. The V gene's germline CDR1 is LNHDA and CDR2 SQIVND (reference sequence). J lost 4 bases, V lost 8 bases, and 5 bases had no gene match. The CDR3 DNA reads as TGTGCCAGTGAGGGGACAGCTAATCAGCCCCAGCATTTT. Translated, it gives CASEGTANQPQHF.

The V call is TRBV5-4, the J call TRBJ2-6, with 9 nucleotides matching TRBD1. This CDR3 comprises 18 residues. The J segment lost 2 bases and the V segment lost 3 bases, leaving 9 bases of the junction unmatched. Germline V gene lookup returns CDR1 SGHNT and CDR2 YYREEE (reference sequence). In DNA, the CDR3 is TGTGCCAGCAGCTGGGGGGGGACAGGGATAACTGGGGCCAACGTCCTGACTTTC. This gives the protein CASSWGGTGITGANVLTF.

The chain has TRBV30 and TRBJ2-7, with no clear D. CDR1 and CDR2 from the germline V gene are GTSNPN and SVGIG (reference sequence). V lost 2 bases, J lost 7 bases, and 9 bases lay in between. CDR3 length equals 11 residues. The CDR3 DNA is TGTGCCTGGAGTTCAGAGTTGGAGCAGTACTTC. Protein sequence: CAWSSELEQYF. Filled out from reference TRBV30 and TRBJ2-7, the complete variable domain reads SQTIHQWPATLVQPVGSPLSLECTVEGTSNPNLYWYRQAAGRGLQLLFYSVGIGQISSEVPQNLSASRPQDRQFILSSKKLLLSDSGFYLCAWSSELEQYFGPGTRLTVT.

This clone showed up just once. V is TRBV18 and J is TRBJ1-2; possible D gene TRBD1, 5 bases. Germline CDR1 reads KGHSH; CDR2 reads LQKENI. Trimming removed 6 bases at V and 0 bases at J, with 14 bases between. The length of the CDR3 is 15 residues. The CDR3 DNA reads as TGTGCCAGCTCCCCGGGGCCTCCCCCTAACTATGGCTACACCTTC. This translates into CASSPGPPPNYGYTF.

The genes are TRBV19 and TRBJ1-4, with a weak D call TRBD1 (6 bases). V was trimmed by 6 bases and J by 0 bases, leaving 11 bases between them. The CDR3 length is 15 residues. Germline V gives CDR1 LNHDA, CDR2 SQIVND (reference sequence). The CDR3 nucleotides are TGTGCCAGTAGACGGGACATCTCAACTAATGAAAAACTGTTTTTT. Protein product: CASRRDISTNEKLFF.

This rearrangement joins TRBV11-2 to TRBJ2-3; 7 bases fit TRBD2. The V and J ends lost 7 bases and 2 bases, in that order; junction bases with no gene match: 6. This CDR3 contains 14 residues. CDR1 is SGHAT and CDR2 is FQNNGV in the germline V gene. CDR3 nucleotides: TGTGCCAGCAACCTAGCGGAGTACACAGATACGCAGTATTTT. This codes for CASNLAEYTDTQYF.

The rearrangement uses TRBV30 and TRBJ1-2; the match to TRBD1 covers 10 bases. Germline CDR1 GTSNPN, CDR2 SVGIG (reference sequence). Losses at the gene ends were 2 bases for V and 6 bases for J; bases not matched to a gene: 6. The CDR3 is 14 amino acids. In nucleotides, the CDR3 is TGTGCCTGGAGTTATCGACAGGGGGCCGATGGCTACACCTTC. This codes for CAWSYRQGADGYTF.

This chain joins TRBV6-5 and TRBJ2-2, with D tentatively TRBD1 or TRBD2 (5 bases each). The germline CDR1 and CDR2 sequences are MNHEY and SVGAGI. Trimming took off 8 bases at V and 1 base at J, with 14 bases between the two ends. This CDR3 is 15 amino acids long. DNA of the CDR3: TGTGCCAGCGGGGGTCGCTCGTTGAACACCGGGGAGCTGTTTTTT. Amino acid sequence: CASGGRSLNTGELFF.

This sequence joins TRBV7-2 and TRBJ2-1; D could derive from TRBD1 or TRBD2 (5 bases each). The CDR3 is 13 amino acids. The V and J ends lost 5 bases and 6 bases respectively, with 11 bases between them. The germline V gene has CDR1 SGHTA and CDR2 FQGNSA. The CDR3 DNA reads as TGTGCCAGCAGCCCTGGGACCACCAATGAGCAGTTCTTC. Protein sequence: CASSPGTTNEQFF.

The genes are TRBV28 and TRBJ1-5; D is possibly TRBD1 (6 bases). V lost 3 bases and J 3 bases, leaving 9 bases between the germline ends. This CDR3 spans 14 amino acids. The germline V gene has CDR1 MDHEN and CDR2 SYDVKM. The CDR3 spells CASSFGQLNQPQHF. The CDR3 DNA sequence: TGTGCCAGCAGTTTTGGACAGCTCAATCAGCCCCAGCATTTT.

This chain uses TRBV6-6 with TRBJ2-7; no definite D call. Germline loops: CDR1 MNHNY, CDR2 SVGAGI (reference sequence). The CDR3 loop spans 16 amino acids. V gave up 2 bases and J gave up 1 base, with 15 bases separating them. The CDR3: CASSYPLRGNSYEQYF. The CDR3 coding sequence is TGTGCCAGCAGTTACCCGCTGAGAGGTAATTCCTACGAGCAGTACTTC.